This TCR beta chain was documented in a study of cytomegalovirus exposure and HLA in healthy donors. This clone has a single count. Its matching antigen is unknown. Assay used: immunoSEQ multiplex PCR; TCRdb lists only in-frame clones, some missing. Among some 69,000 clones listed, roughly 96% were seen once. Germline V gene lookup returns CDR1 SGHAT and CDR2 FQNNGV. There are 18 residues in the CDR3. V was trimmed by 1 base and J by 1 base, leaving 20 bases between them. The study's findings and limits: Clusters of TCRs from the first cohort tended to co-occur in the roughly 120 validation repertoires (as a later analysis found). With high specificity and sensitivity, the classifier reportedly diagnosed cytomegalovirus status.

The chain uses TRBV11-2 and TRBJ2-7; possible D gene TRBD2, 5 bases. This sequence was found in a young man in good health and CMV-seronegative. The sequenced sample consisted of PBMCs. In DNA, the CDR3 is TGTGCCAGCAGCTTAGTGGTTAAGGGAGAGAGAGATTCCTACGAGCAGTACTTC. The encoded protein is CASSLVVKGERDSYEQYF.